This T cell receptor (beta chain) was found in a study of STAT5B mutations in CD4+ large granular lymphocyte leukemia. In its sample, this clone was seen once. What it binds is not known. Study-wide results and limits: TRBV06-family usage was enriched in top patient clones (8/27) versus controls (2/35). Approximately 25% of private leukemic clonotypes occurred rarely in other patients' non-leukemic repertoires.

Germline loops: CDR1 SNHLY, CDR2 FYNNEI. The CDR3 sequence is 14 residues long. J gave up 5 bases and V 6 bases, and 6 bases lay outside the gene matches. The assay was run at survey level. Clones were sequenced by immunoSEQ multiplex PCR, and TCRdb holds only the in-frame ones, with some missing. Of 20,000 to 25,000 clones in the sample, roughly three quarters were seen once. Sequences were obtained from CD4+ T cells from blood buffy coats. The gene calls are TRBV2 and TRBJ2-3; 9 bases map to TRBD1. The TCR originated in a human donor in good health. The CDR3 is CASRKQGAGDTQYF. The DNA for the CDR3 is TGTGCCAGCAGGAAACAGGGGGCAGGAGATACGCAGTATTTT.